This T cell receptor (beta chain) was obtained from a study of T cell responses to AZD1222 COVID-19 vaccine. The method was immunoSEQ multiplex PCR; TCRdb's version includes in-frame clones alone and lacks a portion of them. The table lists 100,000 to 150,000 clones, 88% of them singletons. J lost 4 bases, V lost 3 bases, and 9 bases had no gene match. Germline CDR1 is GTSNPN and CDR2 is SVGIG (reference sequence). The CDR3 has 15 residues. As for this clone: No antigen is known for it.

The study, taken as a whole, reports: Vaccine-associated CD4 TCRs spanned spike, dominant at 160-218 and 743-854. Reportedly, nearly half of unique spike TCRs recognized epitopes outside B.1.351/B.1.1.7 mutations. Spike-specific TCR breadth and depth rose after two AZD1222 doses.

This clonotype originated in an adult in good health. The gene calls are TRBV30 and TRBJ2-5; 9 bases fit TRBD2. The source material was peripheral blood, sampled on day 0 of AZD1222 vaccination. The CDR3 protein is CAWSGLLAGLETQYF. The CDR3 bases are TGTGCCTGGAGCGGCCTCCTAGCGGGGTTAGAGACCCAGTACTTC.